Below, 16 T cell receptor beta chains from the same sample are listed, as sequenced in a study of CD8+ T cells in alopecia areata. RNA was extracted and reverse transcribed into cDNA as the sequencing template. Repertoires were generated with immunoSEQ multiplex PCR, while TCRdb's copy carries only in-frame clones and drops some. The table shows 90,000 to 100,000 clones, with around 38% occurring only once. Sequenced material: CD4+ T cells sorted from blood. The receptors stem from a human donor with alopecia areata.

This clone was counted only a few times. The chain couples TRBV4-2 to TRBJ2-5; TRBD1 agrees at 8 bases. The CDR3 sequence is 16 residues long. From germline, CDR1 is LGHNA and CDR2 YNFKEQ. The junction had 9 bases not matched to a gene; V was cut back by 4 bases and J by 2 bases. The CDR3, as DNA: TGTGCCAGCAGCCTCGACGGACAGGGAGCTCAAGAGACCCAGTACTTC. This codes for CASSLDGQGAQETQYF.

The rearrangement links TRBV5-1 to TRBJ1-2; no reliable D call. The V and J ends lost 1 base and 1 base respectively, with 5 bases between them. The CDR3 is 13 amino acids. The germline V gene has CDR1 SGHRS and CDR2 YFSETQ. CDR3 DNA sequence: TGCGCCAGCAGCTTGTTGGGTAACTATGGCTACACCTTC. This translates into CASSLLGNYGYTF.

In its sample, this clone was seen a few times. As DNA, the CDR3 is TGTGCCAGTATTTCGTGGTTGCATGGCTACACCTTC. This sequence encodes CASISWLHGYTF. The J gene is TRBJ1-2, the V gene TRBV19; D gene uncertain. Trimming stripped 7 bases from V and 6 bases from J, with 12 bases between. Per germline, CDR1 LNHDA and CDR2 SQIVND (reference sequence). The CDR3 contains 12 residues.

The CDR3 DNA reads TGTGCCAGCAGCGTCCAGGCGGACAGGGGTGATTCACCCCTCCACTTT. It specifies CASSVQADRGDSPLHF. The chain couples TRBV9 to TRBJ1-6; 9 positions match TRBD1. The CDR3 runs 16 residues. V gave up 2 bases and J gave up 8 bases; unmatched junction bases: 8. CDR1 is SGDLS and CDR2 is YYNGEE in the germline V gene.

CDR3 nucleotides: TGTGCCAGCAGTCACCTTTTCGAGCAGTACTTC. It codes for CASSHLFEQYF. The chain joins TRBV27 to TRBJ2-7; no definite D call. Germline values: CDR1 MNHEY, CDR2 SMNVEV (reference sequence). The ends were cut back, 5 bases at V and 6 bases at J, with 8 bases in the middle. The CDR3 is 11 amino acids.

The genes are TRBV18 and TRBJ2-7; 7 positions agree with TRBD1. Germline CDR1 and CDR2: KGHSH and LQKENI. This CDR3 has 15 amino acids. Trimming took 5 bases from V and 4 from J; bases not matched to a gene: 11. CDR3 nucleotide sequence: TGTGCCAGCTCAAGAAGACAGGGTTCCCAATACGAGCAGTACTTC. It encodes CASSRRQGSQYEQYF.

This sequence joins TRBV4-2 and TRBJ2-7, with D unclear. There are 15 residues in the CDR3. CDR1 LGHNA and CDR2 YNFKEQ come from the germline V gene. The V end lost 0 bases, the J end lost 6 bases, and 15 bases lay between the germline ends. CDR3 DNA: TGTGCCAGCAGCCAAGAATATGGGCCTTGGTCCGAGCAGTACTTC. This codes for CASSQEYGPWSEQYF.

This clone appeared a few times. The chain couples TRBV7-9 to TRBJ2-7; D is possibly TRBD2 (6 bases). With 5 bases removed from V and 2 bases from J, the gap between germline ends came to 19 bases. Per germline, CDR1 SEHNR and CDR2 FQNEAQ (reference sequence). The length of the CDR3 is 16 residues. The CDR3 DNA reads as TGTGCCAGCAGCCCTAAAGTGTCGGGCGGGACCTACGAGCAGTACTTC. It encodes CASSPKVSGGTYEQYF.

The chain couples TRBV28 to TRBJ2-7; 9 nucleotides agree with TRBD2. From germline, CDR1 is MDHEN and CDR2 SYDVKM. V shed 2 bases, J shed 1 base, and the junction held 9 bases outside the gene matches. This CDR3 has 17 amino acids. This CDR3 is CASSLVVAGETSYEQYF. In DNA form, the CDR3 reads TGTGCCAGCAGTTTAGTAGTAGCGGGGGAGACTTCCTACGAGCAGTACTTC.

V usage is TRBV6-5 and J usage is TRBJ2-7; tentative D call: TRBD2 (6 bases). CDR1 and CDR2 (germline): MNHEY, SVGAGI. The V end lost 0 bases, the J end lost 1 base, and 13 bases lay between the germline ends. This CDR3 spans 16 amino acids. This CDR3 is CASSYSGTGTSYEQYF. DNA for the CDR3: TGTGCCAGCAGTTACTCAGGTACCGGGACTTCCTACGAGCAGTACTTC.

CDR3 loop: CASSQDSGGAAGGPQHF. Written as DNA, the CDR3 is TGCGCCAGCAGCCAAGATAGCGGGGGCGCAGCCGGAGGGCCCCAGCATTTT. The V and J genes are TRBV4-1 and TRBJ1-5; tentatively, D is TRBD1 (6 bases). The germline V gene encodes CDR1 MGHRA and CDR2 YSYEKL. Trimming left V 0 bases short and J 9 bases short, with 21 bases between. The CDR3 covers 17 residues.

This chain links TRBV14 with TRBJ2-1, with D unresolved. CDR1 is SGHDN, CDR2 FVKESK, per germline. Trimming left V 4 bases short and J 14 bases short, with 18 bases between. This CDR3 has 13 residues. The chain's CDR3 is CASSPTARTVKFF. The CDR3 DNA reads TGTGCCAGCAGCCCGACGGCAAGGACGGTCAAGTTCTTC. Full variable domain (remainder filled in from reference TRBV14 and TRBJ2-1): EAGVTQFPSHSVIEKGQTVTLRCDPISGHDNLYWYRRVMGKEIKFLLHFVKESKQDESGMPNNRFLAERTGGTYSTLKVQPAELEDSGVYFCASSPTARTVKFFGPGTRLTVL.

The chain carries TRBV2 and TRBJ2-1; D not resolved. The V and J ends lost 6 bases and 0 bases respectively, with 6 bases between them. This CDR3 has 13 amino acids. CDR1 and CDR2 from the germline V gene are SNHLY and FYNNEI. CDR3 sequence: CASRAFSYNEQFF. In nucleotides, the CDR3 is TGTGCCAGCAGGGCTTTCTCCTACAATGAGCAGTTCTTC.

This clone was counted between two and nine times. V is TRBV18 and J is TRBJ2-1; 8 bases agree with TRBD2. The CDR3 runs 17 residues. From germline, CDR1 is KGHSH and CDR2 LQKENI. V was pared by 0 bases and J by 4 bases, with 8 bases of the junction left unmatched. The CDR3 DNA reads as TGTGCCAGCTCACCACCTGGAACGGCGGGAGGATACAATGAGCAGTTCTTC. Translation: CASSPPGTAGGYNEQFF.

The rearrangement uses TRBV29-1 and TRBJ1-4; D uncertain. Trimming pared 4 bases from V and 8 bases from J, leaving 14 bases between. The germline gives CDR1 SQVTM, CDR2 ANQGSEA. The CDR3 is made up of 13 amino acids. The CDR3 region is CSVAGSVGEKLFF. CDR3 nucleotides: TGCAGCGTTGCGGGGTCAGTGGGGGAAAAACTGTTTTTT.

The chain combines TRBV28 with TRBJ1-2; D is unresolved. The CDR3 is 13 amino acids. The V end was cut by 1 base, the J end by 5 bases, with 8 bases between. The germline CDR1 and CDR2 sequences are MDHEN and SYDVKM. Here the CDR3 DNA reads TGTGCCAGCAGTTTATTTGGGCAGTATGGCTACACCTTC. Protein product: CASSLFGQYGYTF.